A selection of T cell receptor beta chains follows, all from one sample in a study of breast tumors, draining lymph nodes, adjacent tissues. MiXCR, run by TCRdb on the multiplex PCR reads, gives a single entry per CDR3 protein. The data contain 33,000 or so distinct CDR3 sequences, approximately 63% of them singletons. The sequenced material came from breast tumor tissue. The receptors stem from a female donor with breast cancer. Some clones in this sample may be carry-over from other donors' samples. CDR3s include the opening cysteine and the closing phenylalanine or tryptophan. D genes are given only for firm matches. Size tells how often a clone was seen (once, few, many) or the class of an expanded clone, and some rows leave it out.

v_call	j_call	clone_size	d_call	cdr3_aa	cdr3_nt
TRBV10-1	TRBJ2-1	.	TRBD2	CASSAGGDNEQFF	TGCGCCAGCAGCGCGGGGGGGGACAATGAGCAGTTCTTC
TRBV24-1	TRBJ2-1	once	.	CATSDGGGRSEQFF	TGTGCCACCAGTGATGGTGGGGGCCGAAGTGAGCAGTTCTTC
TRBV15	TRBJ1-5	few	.	CATSRVHEGQPQHF	TGTGCCACCAGCAGAGTCCACGAAGGTCAGCCCCAGCATTTT
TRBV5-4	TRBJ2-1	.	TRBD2	CACSTGGSYNEQFF	TGTGCCTGTTCTACGGGGGGTTCCTACAATGAGCAGTTCTTC
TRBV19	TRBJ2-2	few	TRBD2	CASSMGLAGYTGELFF	TGTGCCAGTAGTATGGGACTAGCGGGGTACACCGGGGAGCTGTTTTTT
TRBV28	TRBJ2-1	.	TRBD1	CASSSSGTGNNEQFF	TGTGCCAGCAGTTCCTCCGGGACAGGGAACAATGAGCAGTTCTTC
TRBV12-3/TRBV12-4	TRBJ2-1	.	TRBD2	CASRGGGGSSYNEQFF	TGTGCCAGCAGGGGGGGAGGCGGGAGCTCCTACAATGAGCAGTTCTTC
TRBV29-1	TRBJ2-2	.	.	CSVGLSVNTGELFF	TGCAGCGTTGGCCTTTCGGTCAACACCGGGGAGCTGTTTTTT
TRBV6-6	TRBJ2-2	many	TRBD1	CASSYSTGTGELFF	TGTGCCAGCAGTTACTCGACAGGGACCGGGGAGCTGTTTTTT
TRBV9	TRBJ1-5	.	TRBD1	CASSRQGADQPQHF	TGTGCCAGCAGCCGACAGGGGGCTGATCAGCCCCAGCATTTT
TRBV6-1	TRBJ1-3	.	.	CASSRVQWQSAPGNTIYF	TGTGCCAGCAGTCGGGTACAGTGGCAATCAGCCCCTGGAAACACCATATATTTT
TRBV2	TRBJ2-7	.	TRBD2	CASSWTSGAREQYF	TGTGCCAGCAGTTGGACTAGCGGGGCGCGGGAGCAGTACTTC
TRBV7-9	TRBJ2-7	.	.	CASVGAGALSYEQYF	TGTGCCAGCGTGGGGGCGGGAGCCCTCTCCTACGAGCAGTACTTC
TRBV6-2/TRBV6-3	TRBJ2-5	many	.	CASSHSILPRTGLETQYF	TGTGCCAGCAGTCACTCGATCCTTCCGAGAACAGGGTTGGAGACCCAGTACTTC
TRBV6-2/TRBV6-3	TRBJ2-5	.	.	CASTWGLETQYF	TGTGCCAGCACCTGGGGCTTGGAGACCCAGTACTTC
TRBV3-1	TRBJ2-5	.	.	CASSQGLAETQYF	TGTGCCAGCAGCCAAGGCCTAGCAGAGACCCAGTACTTC
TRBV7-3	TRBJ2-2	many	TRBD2	CASSLGLAGTGELFF	TGTGCCAGCAGCTTGGGACTAGCGGGGACCGGGGAGCTGTTTTTT
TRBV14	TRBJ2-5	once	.	CASSRLSPRAQYF	TGTGCCAGCAGCCGTCTGAGCCCCCGGGCCCAGTACTTC